The clone carrying this TCR beta chain was observed a few times. As yet, its antigen is unknown. The sample is drawn from a study of response to subunit inactivated influenza vaccine. J lost 2 bases, V lost 3 bases, and 9 bases had no gene match. CDR1 SGDLS and CDR2 YYNGEE come from the germline V gene. This CDR3 contains 16 residues. Via MiXCR, TCRdb re-called the RT-PCR reads, giving one row per CDR3 protein. The data contain approximately 490,000 distinct CDR3 sequences, 6.5% to 8% of them singletons. Broader study findings: Authors suggested seasonal influenza vaccinations each recruit few new T cells.

This TCR was sampled from a man aged 50 to 69 who received an inactivated influenza vaccine. This specimen was PBMCs from blood, taken about 24 months after vaccination. This rearrangement joins TRBV9 to TRBJ2-3, with TRBD2 matching over 7 bases. The DNA for the CDR3 is TGTGCCAGCAGCGCGACCGCTAGCGGCTACACAGATACGCAGTATTTT. Translation: CASSATASGYTDTQYF.